What follows are 17 T cell receptor beta chains derived from one specimen sequenced in a study of neurological immune-mediated disorders (dated by TCRdb to between 2018 and 2020). The sample's time point label, in plain terms: technical triplicate 2. Library construction relied on 5' RACE. This sample was sequenced with an Illumina HiSeq 2500. Using fastp trimming at Q25 and MiXCR clonotype assembly, TCRdb reanalyzed the public sequencing data and kept in-frame beta chains. Entries are consolidated by CDR3 protein sequence, retaining the most common genes and DNA. This sample gives about 31,000 distinct CDR3 sequences in total; less than 15% of them show up just once. The ten biggest clones cover around 5% of the sample. Sequencing was done on a sample of CD4+ T cells from blood. Source of these receptors: a female donor with HTLV-1-associated myelopathy (HAM/TSP).

Many counts were recorded for this clonotype. This rearrangement joins TRBV20-1 to TRBJ2-1, with D perhaps TRBD1 (5 bases). Trimming stripped 3 bases from V and 9 bases from J, with 21 bases between. This CDR3 spans 15 amino acids. The germline gives CDR1 DFQATT, CDR2 SNEGSKA (reference sequence). The CDR3 protein is CSARVVSGPQGEQFF. The CDR3 DNA reads as TGCAGTGCTAGGGTGGTTTCGGGCCCCCAGGGTGAGCAGTTCTTC.

This clonotype was detected many times. V gene TRBV10-3 combines with J gene TRBJ2-7; D not certain. Germline CDR1 ENHRY, CDR2 SYGVKD. Trimming pared 3 bases from V and 0 bases from J, leaving 12 bases between. This CDR3 has 15 amino acids. CDR3 sequence: CAISDPRASSYEQYF. DNA of the CDR3: TGTGCCATCAGTGACCCCCGGGCAAGCTCCTACGAGCAGTACTTC.

The chain has TRBV20-1 and TRBJ2-7; 8 bases align to TRBD1. Germline lookup yields CDR1 DFQATT and CDR2 SNEGSKA (reference sequence). The trim removed 5 bases at V and 3 bases at J, leaving 9 bases unmatched. The CDR3 loop spans 14 amino acids. CDR3 coding DNA: TGCAGTGCTGGGCGACAGGGGTCGCGCTACGAGCAGTACTTC. Translated, it gives CSAGRQGSRYEQYF.

The rearrangement joins TRBV20-1 to TRBJ2-1, with 11 bases that match TRBD2. The CDR3 totals 17 residues. Per the germline V gene, CDR1 is DFQATT and CDR2 is SNEGSKA (reference sequence). With V trimmed by 2 bases and J by 5 bases, 11 bases remained unmatched. The CDR3 region is CSARCTRLAGGHNEQFF. CDR3 DNA: TGCAGTGCTAGATGCACCCGGCTAGCGGGAGGTCACAATGAGCAGTTCTTC.

The table lists this clonotype with many counts. This chain joins TRBV6-2 or TRBV6-3 and TRBJ2-3, with 12 bases fitting TRBD2. V was clipped by 2 bases and J by 5 bases; unmatched bases: 5. The CDR3 runs to 16 residues. Germline V gene sequence: CDR1 MNHEY, CDR2 SVGEGT. This chain's CDR3 is CASSYVLAGGRDTQYF. The CDR3 bases are TGTGCCAGCAGTTACGTCCTAGCGGGGGGGCGAGATACGCAGTATTTT.

This clonotype has ten or more counts. The rearrangement links TRBV6-5 to TRBJ2-7; TRBD2 is a possible D gene (6 bases). This CDR3 spans 14 amino acids. The germline V and J ends were trimmed by 1 base and 0 bases, with 7 bases remaining between them. CDR1 is MNHEY, CDR2 SVGAGI, per germline. CDR3 DNA: TGTGCCAGCAGTTACTTAGCGGACTCCTACGAGCAGTACTTC. It specifies CASSYLADSYEQYF.

Only one count was recorded for this clonotype. A much larger clone differs from this one at a single base, so this may be a read error. The J gene is TRBJ2-3, the V gene TRBV2; tentative D call: TRBD2 (6 bases). Germline CDR1 is SNHLY and CDR2 is FYNNEI. CDR3 length: 14 amino acids. CDR3 amino acids: CDSSDLAGTDTQYF. The CDR3 region has the DNA TGTGACAGCAGTGACTTGGCGGGAACAGATACGCAGTATTTT.

This clonotype came up many times. This chain connects TRBV30 to TRBJ2-2, with D tentatively TRBD2 (5 bases). The V gene's germline CDR1 is GTSNPN and CDR2 SVGIG (reference sequence). The CDR3 sequence is 14 residues long. The V and J ends lost 4 bases and 4 bases respectively, with 13 bases between them. CDR3: CAWKLGIATGELFF. CDR3 nucleotide sequence: TGTGCCTGGAAACTAGGGATAGCCACCGGGGAGCTGTTTTTT.

This clonotype has ten or more counts. V gene TRBV5-6 combines with J gene TRBJ1-1; no clear D. Germline V gene lookup returns CDR1 SGHDT and CDR2 YYEEEE. The V gene lost 2 bases and the J gene lost 0 bases, with 8 bases spanning the gap. The CDR3 has 14 residues. The CDR3 DNA is TGTGCCAGCAGCTTCCTACAGCTGAACACTGAAGCTTTCTTT. This translates into CASSFLQLNTEAFF. The variable domain in full, with the rest retrieved from reference TRBV5-6 and TRBJ1-1, is DAGVTQSPTHLIKTRGQQVTLRCSPKSGHDTVSWYQQALGQGPQFIFQYYEEEERQRGNFPDRFSGHQFPNYSSELNVNALLLGDSALYLCASSFLQLNTEAFFGQGTRLTVV.

This clonotype was seen ten or more times. The CDR3: CASASGIPDYGYTF. The CDR3 bases are TGTGCCAGCGCCTCAGGAATTCCTGACTATGGCTACACCTTC. The chain has TRBV2 and TRBJ1-2; D not certain. The germline V gene encodes CDR1 SNHLY and CDR2 FYNNEI. The CDR3 spans 14 residues. The ends were cut back, 8 bases at V and 3 bases at J, with 16 bases in the middle.

This clonotype was found many times. The chain uses TRBV20-1 and TRBJ2-7; 10 bases are shared with TRBD2. The CDR3 consists of 14 residues. CDR1 is DFQATT and CDR2 is SNEGSKA in the germline V gene (reference sequence). V shed 4 bases and J 4 bases; nucleotides not matched to a gene: 7. The CDR3 DNA is TGCAGTGCTACCCCGACTAGCGGGTTTTACGAGCAGTACTTC. Translation gives CSATPTSGFYEQYF.

The rearrangement joins TRBV20-1 to TRBJ2-3; 13 bases align to TRBD2. V lost 6 bases, J lost 3 bases, and 12 bases stayed unmatched. Germline-derived CDR1 and CDR2 are DFQATT and SNEGSKA (reference sequence). The CDR3 covers 17 residues. In DNA form, the CDR3 reads TGCAGTGCGAGAATTGGACTAGCGGGGGTGGGGACAGATACGCAGTATTTT. Encoded protein: CSARIGLAGVGTDTQYF.

This clonotype was recorded many times. J is TRBJ1-6 and V is TRBV18, with TRBD1 identical over 8 bases. The V gene's germline CDR1 is KGHSH and CDR2 LQKENI. Trimming at V came to 3 bases and at J to 9 bases, leaving 4 bases not matched to a gene. The CDR3 has 14 amino acids. CDR3 coding DNA: TGTGCCAGCTCACCGGACAGGGCGGGTTCACCCCTCCACTTT. This sequence encodes CASSPDRAGSPLHF. Looking up the rest from reference TRBV18 and TRBJ1-6 gives the full variable domain: NAGVMQNPRHLVRRRGQEARLRCSPMKGHSHVYWYRQLPEEGLKFMVYLQKENIIDESGMPKERFSAEFPKEGPSILRIQQVVRGDSAAYFCASSPDRAGSPLHFGNGTRLTVT.

This clonotype showed up many times. The V call is TRBV6-5, the J call TRBJ1-6; 9 bases are a match to TRBD1. The trim removed 6 bases at V and 8 bases at J, leaving 5 bases unmatched. From germline, CDR1 is MNHEY and CDR2 SVGAGI. The CDR3 spans 14 residues. The CDR3 DNA reads TGTGCCAGCAGGCGGGGACAGGGTCATTCACCCCTCCACTTT. This translates into CASRRGQGHSPLHF.

In its sample, this clonotype was seen many times. V and J are TRBV6-5 and TRBJ2-7; D not resolved. V lost 5 bases and J lost 3, with 5 bases in between. CDR1 is MNHEY, CDR2 SVGAGI, per germline. This CDR3 spans 11 amino acids. The CDR3 sequence: CASSRVYEQYF. DNA for the CDR3: TGTGCCAGCAGTAGGGTCTACGAGCAGTACTTC.

Ten or more counts support this clonotype. This chain connects TRBV5-6 to TRBJ1-2, with TRBD1 matching over 8 bases. Trimming removed 4 bases from V and 4 bases from J; junction bases left unmatched: 6. This CDR3 contains 14 residues. CDR1 is SGHDT and CDR2 is YYEEEE in the germline V gene. The CDR3 sequence: CASSANRGIYGYTF. CDR3 coding DNA: TGTGCCAGCAGCGCCAACAGGGGGATCTATGGCTACACCTTC. Based on the CDR3 plus reference TRBV5-6 and TRBJ1-2, the full variable domain is DAGVTQSPTHLIKTRGQQVTLRCSPKSGHDTVSWYQQALGQGPQFIFQYYEEEERQRGNFPDRFSGHQFPNYSSELNVNALLLGDSALYLCASSANRGIYGYTFGSGTRLTVV.

This clonotype appeared many times. The V call is TRBV12-3 or TRBV12-4, the J call TRBJ2-5; TRBD2 aligns across 8 bases. The junction had 16 bases not matched to a gene; V was cut back by 6 bases and J by 4 bases. This CDR3 is built from 17 residues. The chain's CDR3 is CASSPVGGGRLGETQYF. The CDR3, as DNA: TGTGCCAGCAGCCCCGTTGGCGGGGGGCGGTTGGGAGAGACCCAGTACTTC.